A selection of T cell receptor beta chains follows, all from one sample in a study of blood T cells in healthy people across ages. One entry per CDR3 protein, called by TCRdb with MiXCR from the 5' RACE reads. The sample records about a million distinct CDR3 sequences, 35% to 40% being singletons. The sample taken for sequencing was blood. These receptors originate from a man aged 18 to 29 in good health. The CDR3 runs from the conserved cysteine through the conserved F or W. Fields, in order: V gene, J gene, clone size, D gene, CDR3 protein, CDR3 DNA. D genes are given only for firm matches. Clone size is not always given. Where it is, it says once, few, many or a class for expanded clones.

>TRBV6-2/TRBV6-3|TRBJ2-7|.|.
CASSYTAGSYEQYF
TGTGCCAGCAGTTACACGGCAGGATCCTACGAGCAGTACTTC
>TRBV3-1|TRBJ2-3|.|.
CASSHSGRSDTQYF
TGTGCCAGCAGCCATTCGGGGAGGTCAGATACGCAGTATTTT
>TRBV7-9|TRBJ2-5|.|.
CASSYPWASGETQYF
TGTGCCAGCAGCTACCCTTGGGCTAGTGGGGAGACCCAGTACTTC
>TRBV7-2|TRBJ2-1|.|TRBD1
CASSATPDRAEQFF
TGTGCCAGCAGCGCAACACCCGACAGGGCTGAGCAGTTCTTC
>TRBV10-3|TRBJ1-5|.|.
CAIGVLVNQPQHF
TGTGCCATCGGGGTCCTAGTTAATCAGCCCCAGCATTTT
>TRBV29-1|TRBJ1-2|few|.
CSDVGGVNGYTF
TGCAGCGACGTTGGGGGAGTGAATGGCTACACCTTC
>TRBV20-1|TRBJ2-4|.|.
CSVGVAKNIQYF
TGCAGTGTGGGTGTAGCCAAAAACATTCAGTACTTC
>TRBV2|TRBJ2-7|.|.
CASSVQLARYEQYF
TGTGCCAGCAGTGTTCAGCTGGCCCGCTACGAGCAGTACTTC
>TRBV20-1|TRBJ1-4|.|TRBD1
CSAEIQGFAEKLFF
TGCAGTGCAGAGATACAGGGGTTTGCTGAAAAACTGTTTTTT
>TRBV20-1|TRBJ2-3|.|TRBD2
CSAVSGARSTDTQYF
TGCAGTGCTGTTAGCGGGGCACGGAGCACAGATACGCAGTATTTT
>TRBV27|TRBJ2-7|.|TRBD1
CASSFLVTGGIEQYF
TGTGCCAGCAGTTTTCTTGTGACAGGGGGTATCGAGCAGTACTTC